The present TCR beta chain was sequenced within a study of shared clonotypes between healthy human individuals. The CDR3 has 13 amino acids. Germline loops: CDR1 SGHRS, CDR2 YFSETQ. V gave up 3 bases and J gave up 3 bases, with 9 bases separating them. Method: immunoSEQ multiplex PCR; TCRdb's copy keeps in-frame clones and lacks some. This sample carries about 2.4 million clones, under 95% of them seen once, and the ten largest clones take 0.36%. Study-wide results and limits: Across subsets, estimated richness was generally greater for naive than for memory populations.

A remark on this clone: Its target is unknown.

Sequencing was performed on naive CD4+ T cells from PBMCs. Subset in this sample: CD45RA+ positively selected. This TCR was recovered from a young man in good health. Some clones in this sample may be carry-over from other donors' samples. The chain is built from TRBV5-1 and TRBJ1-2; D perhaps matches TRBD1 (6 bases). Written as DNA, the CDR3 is TGCGCCAGCAGCTCGGACAGCGACTATGGCTACACCTTC. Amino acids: CASSSDSDYGYTF.